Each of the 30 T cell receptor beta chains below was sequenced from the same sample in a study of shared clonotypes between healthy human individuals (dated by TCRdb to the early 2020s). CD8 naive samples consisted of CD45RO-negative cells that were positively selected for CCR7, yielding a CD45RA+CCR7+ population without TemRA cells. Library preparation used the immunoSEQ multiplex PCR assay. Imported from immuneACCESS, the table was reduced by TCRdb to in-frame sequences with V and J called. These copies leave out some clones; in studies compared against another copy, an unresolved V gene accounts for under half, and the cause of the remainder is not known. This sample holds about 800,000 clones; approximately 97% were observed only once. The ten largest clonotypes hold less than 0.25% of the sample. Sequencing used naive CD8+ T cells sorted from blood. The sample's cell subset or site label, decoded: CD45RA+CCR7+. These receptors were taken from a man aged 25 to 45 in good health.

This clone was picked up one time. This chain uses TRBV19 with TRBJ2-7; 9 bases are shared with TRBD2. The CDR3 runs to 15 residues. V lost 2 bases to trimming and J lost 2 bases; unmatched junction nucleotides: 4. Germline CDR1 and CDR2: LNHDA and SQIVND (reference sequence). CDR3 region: CASSIWLAGTYEQYF. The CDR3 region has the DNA TGTGCCAGTAGTATATGGCTAGCGGGAACCTACGAGCAGTACTTC.

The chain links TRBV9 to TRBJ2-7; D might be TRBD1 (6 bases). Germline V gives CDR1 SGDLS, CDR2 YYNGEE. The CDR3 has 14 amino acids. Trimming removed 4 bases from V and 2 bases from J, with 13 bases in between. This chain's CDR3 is CASSSGQRTYEQYF. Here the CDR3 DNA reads TGTGCCAGCAGCTCCGGACAGCGGACCTACGAGCAGTACTTC.

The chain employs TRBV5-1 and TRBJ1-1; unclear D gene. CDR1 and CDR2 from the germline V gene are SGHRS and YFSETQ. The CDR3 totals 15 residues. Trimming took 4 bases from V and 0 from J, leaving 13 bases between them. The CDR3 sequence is CASSIETDLNTEAFF. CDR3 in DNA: TGCGCCAGCAGCATAGAAACGGACTTGAACACTGAAGCTTTCTTT. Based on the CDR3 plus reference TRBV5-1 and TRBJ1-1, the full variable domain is KAGVTQTPRYLIKTRGQQVTLSCSPISGHRSVSWYQQTPGQGLQFLFEYFSETQRNKGNFPGRFSGRQFSNSRSEMNVSTLELGDSALYLCASSIETDLNTEAFFGQGTRLTVV.

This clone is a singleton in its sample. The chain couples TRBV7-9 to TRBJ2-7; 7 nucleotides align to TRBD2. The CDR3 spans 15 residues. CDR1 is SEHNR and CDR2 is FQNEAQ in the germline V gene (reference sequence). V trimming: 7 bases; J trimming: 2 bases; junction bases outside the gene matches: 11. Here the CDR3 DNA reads TGTGCCAGCACCTGGGGGGGAGGGAACCCCTACGAGCAGTACTTC. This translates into CASTWGGGNPYEQYF.

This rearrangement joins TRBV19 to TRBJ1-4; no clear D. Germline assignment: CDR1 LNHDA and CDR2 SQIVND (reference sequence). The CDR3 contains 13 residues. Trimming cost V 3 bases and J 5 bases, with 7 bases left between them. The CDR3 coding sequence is TGTGCCAGTAGTATCATAGGGAATGAAAAACTGTTTTTT. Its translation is CASSIIGNEKLFF. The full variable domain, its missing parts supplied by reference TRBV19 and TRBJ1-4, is DGGITQSPKYLFRKEGQNVTLSCEQNLNHDAMYWYRQDPGQGLRLIYYSQIVNDFQKGDIAEGYSVSREKKESFPLTVTSAQKNPTAFYLCASSIIGNEKLFFGSGTQLSVL.

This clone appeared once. The CDR3 here is CASRGVAGYF. Here the CDR3 DNA reads TGTGCCAGCAGGGGGGTAGCGGGTTACTTC. The chain uses TRBV2 and TRBJ2-7; TRBD2 agrees at 7 bases. CDR3 length: 10 residues. Losses at the gene ends were 6 bases for V and 13 bases for J; bases not matched to a gene: 6. The germline V gene has CDR1 SNHLY and CDR2 FYNNEI.

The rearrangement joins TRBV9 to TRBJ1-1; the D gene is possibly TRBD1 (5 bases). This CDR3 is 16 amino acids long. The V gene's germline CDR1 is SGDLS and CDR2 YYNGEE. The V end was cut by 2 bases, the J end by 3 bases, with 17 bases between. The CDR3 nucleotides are TGTGCCAGCAGCGTCCCCGAGGGGCAGGGAGACACTGAAGCTTTCTTT. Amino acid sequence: CASSVPEGQGDTEAFF.

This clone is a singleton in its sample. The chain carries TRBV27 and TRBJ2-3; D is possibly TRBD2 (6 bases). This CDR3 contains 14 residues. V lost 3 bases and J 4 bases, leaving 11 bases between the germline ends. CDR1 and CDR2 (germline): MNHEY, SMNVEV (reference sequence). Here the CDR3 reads CASSFFGSSDTQYF. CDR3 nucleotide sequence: TGTGCCAGCAGTTTTTTCGGGAGTTCAGATACGCAGTATTTT.

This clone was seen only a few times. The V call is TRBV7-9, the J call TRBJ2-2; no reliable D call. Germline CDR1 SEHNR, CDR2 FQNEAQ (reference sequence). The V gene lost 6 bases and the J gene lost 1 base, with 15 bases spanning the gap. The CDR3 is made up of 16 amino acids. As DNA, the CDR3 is TGTGCCAGCAGTCCACGTAGGGTGGGGAACACCGGGGAGCTGTTTTTT. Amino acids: CASSPRRVGNTGELFF.

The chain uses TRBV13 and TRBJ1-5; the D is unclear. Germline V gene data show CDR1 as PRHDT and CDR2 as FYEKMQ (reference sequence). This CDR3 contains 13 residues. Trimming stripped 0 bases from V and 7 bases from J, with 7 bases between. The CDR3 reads CASSLGARQPQHF. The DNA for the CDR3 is TGTGCCAGCAGCTTAGGGGCTAGGCAGCCCCAGCATTTT.

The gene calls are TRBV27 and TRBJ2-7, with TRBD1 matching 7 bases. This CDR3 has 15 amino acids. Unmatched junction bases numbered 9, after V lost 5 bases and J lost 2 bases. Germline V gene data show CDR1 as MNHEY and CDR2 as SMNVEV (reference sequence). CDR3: CASSTSTGTAYEQYF. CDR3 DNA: TGTGCCAGCAGTACCTCGACCGGGACAGCCTACGAGCAGTACTTC.

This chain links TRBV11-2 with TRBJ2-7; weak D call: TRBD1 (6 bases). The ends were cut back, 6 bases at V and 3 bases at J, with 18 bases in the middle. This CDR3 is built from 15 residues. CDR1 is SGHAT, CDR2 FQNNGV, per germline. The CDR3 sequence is CASRFYQGTGYEQYF. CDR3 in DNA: TGTGCCAGCAGATTTTATCAGGGGACGGGCTACGAGCAGTACTTC.

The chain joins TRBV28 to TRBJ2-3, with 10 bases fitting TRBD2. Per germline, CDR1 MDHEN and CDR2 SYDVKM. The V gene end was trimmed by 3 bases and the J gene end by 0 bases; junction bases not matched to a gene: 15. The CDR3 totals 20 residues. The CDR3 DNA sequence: TGTGCCAGCAGTTTGCCCCCCCCCTCTAGCGGGAGTATCAGCACAGATACGCAGTATTTT. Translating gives CASSLPPPSSGSISTDTQYF.

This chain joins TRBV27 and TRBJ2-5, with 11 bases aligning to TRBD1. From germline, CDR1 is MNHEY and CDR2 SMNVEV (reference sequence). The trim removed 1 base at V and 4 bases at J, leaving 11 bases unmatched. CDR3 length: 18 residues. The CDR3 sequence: CASSLWGQGDGGRETQYF. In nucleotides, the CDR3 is TGTGCCAGCAGTTTATGGGGACAGGGGGACGGTGGGAGAGAGACCCAGTACTTC.

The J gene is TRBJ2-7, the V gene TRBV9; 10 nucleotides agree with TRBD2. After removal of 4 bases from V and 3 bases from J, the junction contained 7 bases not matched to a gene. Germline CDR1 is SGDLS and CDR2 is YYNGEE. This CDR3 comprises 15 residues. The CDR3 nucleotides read TGTGCCAGCAGCCCTCCCGGGACTAGCGACTACGAGCAGTACTTC. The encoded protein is CASSPPGTSDYEQYF. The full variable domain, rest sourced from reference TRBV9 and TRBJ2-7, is DSGVTQTPKHLITATGQRVTLRCSPRSGDLSVYWYQQSLDQGLQFLIQYYNGEERAKGNILERFSAQQFPDLHSELNLSSLELGDSALYFCASSPPGTSDYEQYFGPGTRLTVT.

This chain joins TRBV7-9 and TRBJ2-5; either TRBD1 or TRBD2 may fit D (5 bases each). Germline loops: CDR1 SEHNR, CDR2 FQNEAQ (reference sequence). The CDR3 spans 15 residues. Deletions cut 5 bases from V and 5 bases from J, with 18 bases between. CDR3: CASSVGPSTQETQYF. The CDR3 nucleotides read TGTGCCAGCAGCGTGGGACCCTCAACTCAGGAGACCCAGTACTTC.

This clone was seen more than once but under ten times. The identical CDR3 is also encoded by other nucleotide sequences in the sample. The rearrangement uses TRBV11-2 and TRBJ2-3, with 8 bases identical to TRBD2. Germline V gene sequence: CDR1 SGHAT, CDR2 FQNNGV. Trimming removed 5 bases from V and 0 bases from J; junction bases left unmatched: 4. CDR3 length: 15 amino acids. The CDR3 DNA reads TGTGCCAGCAGCAGTAGCGGGACAAGCACAGATACGCAGTATTTT. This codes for CASSSSGTSTDTQYF.

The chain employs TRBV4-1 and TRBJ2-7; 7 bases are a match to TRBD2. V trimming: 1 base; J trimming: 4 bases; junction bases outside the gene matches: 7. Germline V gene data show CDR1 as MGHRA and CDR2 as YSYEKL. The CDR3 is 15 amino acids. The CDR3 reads CASSQVAGVIYEQYF. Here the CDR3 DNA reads TGCGCCAGCAGCCAAGTGGCGGGAGTAATTTACGAGCAGTACTTC.

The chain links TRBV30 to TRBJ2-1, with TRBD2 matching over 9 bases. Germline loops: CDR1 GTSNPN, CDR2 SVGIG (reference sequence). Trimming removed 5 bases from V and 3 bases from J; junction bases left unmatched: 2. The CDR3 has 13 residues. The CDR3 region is CAWGLAHYNEQFF. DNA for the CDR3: TGTGCCTGGGGACTAGCGCACTACAATGAGCAGTTCTTC.

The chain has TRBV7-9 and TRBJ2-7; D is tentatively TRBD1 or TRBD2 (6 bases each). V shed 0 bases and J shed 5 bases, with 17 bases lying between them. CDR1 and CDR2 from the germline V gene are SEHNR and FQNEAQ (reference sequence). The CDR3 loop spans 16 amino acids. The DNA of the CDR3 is TGTGCCAGCAGCTTAGCGGGGGGCGGGATTGCTGACGAGCAGTACTTC. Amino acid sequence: CASSLAGGGIADEQYF.

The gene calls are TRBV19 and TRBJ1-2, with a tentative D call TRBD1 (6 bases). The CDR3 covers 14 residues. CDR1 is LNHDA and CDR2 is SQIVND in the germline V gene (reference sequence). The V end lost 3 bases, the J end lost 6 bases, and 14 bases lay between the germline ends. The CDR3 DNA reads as TGTGCCAGTAGTATTCTCTCAGGGGCCGATGGCTACACCTTC. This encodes CASSILSGADGYTF.

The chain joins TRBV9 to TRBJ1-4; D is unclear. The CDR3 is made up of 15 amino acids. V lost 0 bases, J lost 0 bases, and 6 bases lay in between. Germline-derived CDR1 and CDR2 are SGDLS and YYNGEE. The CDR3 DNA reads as TGTGCCAGCAGCGTAGGGGCTTCAACTAATGAAAAACTGTTTTTT. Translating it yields CASSVGASTNEKLFF.

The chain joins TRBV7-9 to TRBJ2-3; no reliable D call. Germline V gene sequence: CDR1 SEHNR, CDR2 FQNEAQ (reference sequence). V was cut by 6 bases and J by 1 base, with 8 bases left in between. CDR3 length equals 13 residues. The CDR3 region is CASRPGGTDTQYF. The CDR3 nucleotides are TGTGCCAGCAGACCGGGTGGCACAGATACGCAGTATTTT.

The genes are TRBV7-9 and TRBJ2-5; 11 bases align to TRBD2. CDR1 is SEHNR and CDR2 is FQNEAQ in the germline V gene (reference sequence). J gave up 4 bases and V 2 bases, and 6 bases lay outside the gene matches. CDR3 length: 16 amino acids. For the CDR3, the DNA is TGTGCCAGCAGCTTACTTCTAGCGGGAGGCAGAGAGACCCAGTACTTC. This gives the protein CASSLLLAGGRETQYF.

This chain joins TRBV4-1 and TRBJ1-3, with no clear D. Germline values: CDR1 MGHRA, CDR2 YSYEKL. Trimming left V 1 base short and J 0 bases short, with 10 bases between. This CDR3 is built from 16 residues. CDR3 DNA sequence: TGCGCCAGCAGCCAAGTTCCGGGGAGCTCTGGAAACACCATATATTTT. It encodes CASSQVPGSSGNTIYF.

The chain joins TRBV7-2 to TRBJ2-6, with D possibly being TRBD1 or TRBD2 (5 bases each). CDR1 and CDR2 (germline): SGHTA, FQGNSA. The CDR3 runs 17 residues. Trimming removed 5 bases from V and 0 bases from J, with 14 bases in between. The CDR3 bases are TGTGCCAGCAGCCCCCCTAAGGGGAGCTCTGGGGCCAACGTCCTGACTTTC. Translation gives CASSPPKGSSGANVLTF.

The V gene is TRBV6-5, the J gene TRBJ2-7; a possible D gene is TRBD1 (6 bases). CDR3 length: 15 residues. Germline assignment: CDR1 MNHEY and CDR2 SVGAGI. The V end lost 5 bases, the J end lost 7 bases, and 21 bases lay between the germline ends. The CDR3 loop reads CASSPLNRVPGEQYF. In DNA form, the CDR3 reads TGTGCCAGCAGTCCTTTAAACAGGGTTCCGGGAGAGCAGTACTTC.

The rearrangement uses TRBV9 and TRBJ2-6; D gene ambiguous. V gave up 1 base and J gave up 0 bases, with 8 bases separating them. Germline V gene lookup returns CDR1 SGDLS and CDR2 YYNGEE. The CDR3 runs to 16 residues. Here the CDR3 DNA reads TGTGCCAGCAGCGTATCAAGAATCTCTGGGGCCAACGTCCTGACTTTC. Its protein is CASSVSRISGANVLTF.

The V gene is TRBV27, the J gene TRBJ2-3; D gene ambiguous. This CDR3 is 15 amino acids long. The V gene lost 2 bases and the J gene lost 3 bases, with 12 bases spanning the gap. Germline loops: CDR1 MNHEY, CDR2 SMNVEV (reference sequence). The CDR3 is CASSLIKGPTDTQYF. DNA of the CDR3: TGTGCCAGCAGTTTAATCAAAGGGCCTACAGATACGCAGTATTTT.

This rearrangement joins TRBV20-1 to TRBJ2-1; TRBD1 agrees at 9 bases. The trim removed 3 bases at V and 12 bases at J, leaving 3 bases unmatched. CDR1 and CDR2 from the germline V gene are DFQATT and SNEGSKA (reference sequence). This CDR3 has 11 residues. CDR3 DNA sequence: TGCAGTGCTAGGACAGGGGGTGGGCAGTTCTTC. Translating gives CSARTGGGQFF.